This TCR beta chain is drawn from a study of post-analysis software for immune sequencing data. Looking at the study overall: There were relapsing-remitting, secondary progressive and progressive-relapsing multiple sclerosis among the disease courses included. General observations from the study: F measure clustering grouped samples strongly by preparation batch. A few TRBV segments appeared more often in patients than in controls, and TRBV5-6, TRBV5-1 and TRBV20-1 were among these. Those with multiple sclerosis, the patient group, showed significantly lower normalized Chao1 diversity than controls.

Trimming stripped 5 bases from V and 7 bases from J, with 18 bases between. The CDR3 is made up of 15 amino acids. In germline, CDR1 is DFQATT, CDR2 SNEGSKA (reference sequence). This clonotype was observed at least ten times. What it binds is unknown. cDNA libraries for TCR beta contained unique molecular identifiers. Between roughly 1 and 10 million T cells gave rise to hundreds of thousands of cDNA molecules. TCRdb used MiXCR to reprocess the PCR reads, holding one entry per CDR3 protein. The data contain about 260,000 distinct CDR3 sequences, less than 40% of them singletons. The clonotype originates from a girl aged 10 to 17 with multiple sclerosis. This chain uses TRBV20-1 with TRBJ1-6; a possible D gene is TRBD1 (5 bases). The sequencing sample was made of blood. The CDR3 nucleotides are TGCAGTGCTCGCCTAGGTGGGCAGGGAAATTCACCCCTCCACTTT. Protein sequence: CSARLGGQGNSPLHF.